A selection of T cell receptor beta chains follows, all from one sample in a study of shared clonotypes between healthy human individuals. TCRdb's copy holds only in-frame clones and misses some; the assay was immunoSEQ multiplex PCR. The sample lists about 2.4 million clones; roughly 93% were seen once. Sample: naive CD4+ T cells from PBMCs. These receptors all come from a man younger than 35 in good health. Some clones in this sample may be carry-over from other donors' samples. Both conserved end residues are part of each CDR3. The order of the fields is D gene, V gene, clone size, J gene, CDR3 protein, CDR3 DNA. The D gene is left open where the match is weak. A row's size may be missing; if present it is once, few, many or a size class.

D gene: -
V gene: TRBV10-3
clone size: once
J gene: TRBJ2-7
CDR3 protein: CAISEGQTFYEQYF
CDR3 DNA: TGTGCCATCAGCGAAGGACAGACCTTCTACGAGCAGTACTTC

D gene: TRBD1
V gene: TRBV18
clone size: -
J gene: TRBJ2-7
CDR3 protein: CASSPPRGLSSYEQYF
CDR3 DNA: TGTGCCAGCTCACCACCCAGGGGGCTTAGCTCCTACGAGCAGTACTTC

D gene: TRBD2
V gene: TRBV19
clone size: -
J gene: TRBJ2-2
CDR3 protein: CASRVLASTGELFF
CDR3 DNA: TGTGCCAGTAGGGTACTAGCGAGCACCGGGGAGCTGTTTTTT

D gene: -
V gene: TRBV27
clone size: -
J gene: TRBJ2-7
CDR3 protein: CASSWDAAPYEQYF
CDR3 DNA: TGTGCCAGCAGTTGGGACGCTGCCCCCTACGAGCAGTACTTC

D gene: TRBD1
V gene: TRBV5-1
clone size: -
J gene: TRBJ1-2
CDR3 protein: CASSTRPGTGGYGYTF
CDR3 DNA: TGCGCCAGCAGCACGCGCCCTGGGACAGGGGGCTATGGCTACACCTTC

D gene: TRBD1
V gene: TRBV27
clone size: -
J gene: TRBJ1-2
CDR3 protein: CASSPQGSAYGYTF
CDR3 DNA: TGTGCCAGCAGTCCACAGGGGAGCGCCTATGGCTACACCTTC

D gene: TRBD1
V gene: TRBV9
clone size: few
J gene: TRBJ1-1
CDR3 protein: CASSAFGQGNTEAFF
CDR3 DNA: TGTGCCAGCAGCGCTTTTGGACAGGGGAACACTGAAGCTTTCTTT

D gene: TRBD2
V gene: TRBV5-1
clone size: -
J gene: TRBJ2-5
CDR3 protein: CASSETSGAETQYF
CDR3 DNA: TGCGCCAGCAGCGAGACTAGCGGGGCGGAGACCCAGTACTTC

D gene: -
V gene: TRBV11-2
clone size: -
J gene: TRBJ1-1
CDR3 protein: CASNNRRTLNTEAFF
CDR3 DNA: TGTGCCAGCAACAACAGGCGCACATTGAACACTGAAGCTTTCTTT

D gene: -
V gene: TRBV6-1
clone size: -
J gene: TRBJ1-5
CDR3 protein: CASSEMGAQPQHF
CDR3 DNA: TGTGCCAGCAGTGAGATGGGGGCTCAGCCCCAGCATTTT

D gene: TRBD1
V gene: TRBV28
clone size: -
J gene: TRBJ1-1
CDR3 protein: CASRTRTGEAFF
CDR3 DNA: TGTGCCAGCAGAACCCGGACAGGTGAAGCTTTCTTT

D gene: -
V gene: TRBV27
clone size: -
J gene: TRBJ2-5
CDR3 protein: CASSPQGGETQYF
CDR3 DNA: TGTGCCAGCAGTCCCCAAGGGGGAGAGACCCAGTACTTC

D gene: TRBD1
V gene: TRBV5-4
clone size: -
J gene: TRBJ2-2
CDR3 protein: CASSVKTGTGELFF
CDR3 DNA: TGTGCCAGCAGCGTAAAGACAGGGACCGGGGAGCTGTTTTTT

D gene: TRBD2
V gene: TRBV2
clone size: -
J gene: TRBJ2-7
CDR3 protein: CASTQQREANEQYF
CDR3 DNA: TGTGCCAGCACCCAACAGCGGGAGGCCAACGAGCAGTACTTC

D gene: -
V gene: TRBV7-3
clone size: -
J gene: TRBJ2-1
CDR3 protein: CASSSSGTEMDEQFF
CDR3 DNA: TGTGCCAGCAGTTCGTCCGGGACCGAGATGGATGAGCAGTTCTTC

D gene: -
V gene: TRBV14
clone size: -
J gene: TRBJ2-7
CDR3 protein: CASSQEGSWGTRGYEQYF
CDR3 DNA: TGTGCCAGCAGCCAAGAAGGGAGTTGGGGCACCCGAGGGTACGAGCAGTACTTC

D gene: TRBD1
V gene: TRBV5-5
clone size: -
J gene: TRBJ1-5
CDR3 protein: CASSLGQGVNQPQHF
CDR3 DNA: TGTGCCAGCAGCTTGGGGCAGGGGGTCAATCAGCCCCAGCATTTT

D gene: TRBD2
V gene: TRBV6-1
clone size: -
J gene: TRBJ2-7
CDR3 protein: CASTYGRDYEQYF
CDR3 DNA: TGTGCCAGCACTTACGGGAGGGACTACGAGCAGTACTTC

D gene: -
V gene: TRBV5-4
clone size: -
J gene: TRBJ1-1
CDR3 protein: CASSFSSGPKAFF
CDR3 DNA: TGTGCCAGCAGCTTTTCTTCGGGACCCAAAGCTTTCTTT

D gene: TRBD1
V gene: TRBV5-1
clone size: -
J gene: TRBJ1-4
CDR3 protein: CASSPGDRDQEKLFF
CDR3 DNA: TGCGCCAGCAGCCCCGGGGACAGGGATCAGGAAAAACTGTTTTTT

D gene: -
V gene: TRBV28
clone size: -
J gene: TRBJ2-7
CDR3 protein: CASSSPQHPRGYEQYF
CDR3 DNA: TGTGCCAGCAGTTCCCCCCAGCACCCCAGAGGTTACGAGCAGTACTTC

D gene: -
V gene: TRBV2
clone size: few
J gene: TRBJ1-5
CDR3 protein: CASSSEFNQPQHF
CDR3 DNA: TGTGCCAGCAGCTCAGAATTCAATCAGCCCCAGCATTTT

D gene: -
V gene: TRBV2
clone size: -
J gene: TRBJ1-2
CDR3 protein: CASSGTVSYGYTF
CDR3 DNA: TGTGCCAGCAGTGGGACAGTAAGTTATGGCTACACCTTC

D gene: TRBD1
V gene: TRBV29-1
clone size: -
J gene: TRBJ1-1
CDR3 protein: CSSQTGITEAFF
CDR3 DNA: TGCAGCTCACAGACAGGGATAACTGAAGCTTTCTTT

D gene: -
V gene: TRBV12-5
clone size: -
J gene: TRBJ2-5
CDR3 protein: CASGLFGWETQYF
CDR3 DNA: TGTGCTAGTGGTTTGTTTGGGTGGGAGACCCAGTACTTC

D gene: -
V gene: TRBV5-1
clone size: -
J gene: TRBJ1-2
CDR3 protein: CASSLGQTAYGYTF
CDR3 DNA: TGCGCCAGCAGCTTGGGCCAGACAGCCTATGGCTACACCTTC